Following are 10 T cell receptor beta chains from one sample sequenced in a study of T cell changes during pregnancy in multiple sclerosis. Assay: immunoSEQ multiplex PCR; the TCRdb copy retains only in-frame clones and omits some. The sample has roughly 50,000 clones; roughly 92% are singletons. The specimen was CD4+ T cells from peripheral blood mononuclear cells, collected after pregnancy. The receptor source for this set is a female donor with multiple sclerosis, enrolled in a pregnancy study.

CDR3 nucleotides: TGTGCCAGCAGGCGTCCCGGGACAGGGGGCAGCTATGGCTACACCTTC. Amino acid sequence: CASRRPGTGGSYGYTF. J is TRBJ1-2 and V is TRBV5-6; 12 nucleotides line up with TRBD1. This CDR3 has 16 residues. Trimming took 5 bases from V and 4 from J; bases not matched to a gene: 9. Germline CDR1 and CDR2: SGHDT and YYEEEE.

This chain connects TRBV2 to TRBJ2-5; 8 nucleotides agree with TRBD1. With V trimmed by 8 bases and J by 5 bases, 13 bases remained unmatched. CDR3 length: 15 residues. CDR1 and CDR2 (germline): SNHLY, FYNNEI. CDR3 coding DNA: TGTGCCAGCGGCCGTACGAGGACAGGGAGGGAGACCCAGTACTTC. Amino acid sequence: CASGRTRTGRETQYF.

V usage is TRBV5-1 and J usage is TRBJ2-1, with TRBD1 as a possible D gene (5 bases). Trimming stripped 4 bases from V and 10 bases from J, with 15 bases between. From germline, CDR1 is SGHRS and CDR2 YFSETQ. There are 13 residues in the CDR3. CDR3 protein: CASSITFTGEQFF. CDR3 DNA: TGCGCCAGCAGCATTACCTTTACAGGCGAGCAGTTCTTC. Complete variable domain (other parts from reference TRBV5-1 and TRBJ2-1): KAGVTQTPRYLIKTRGQQVTLSCSPISGHRSVSWYQQTPGQGLQFLFEYFSETQRNKGNFPGRFSGRQFSNSRSEMNVSTLELGDSALYLCASSITFTGEQFFGPGTRLTVL.

This rearrangement joins TRBV30 to TRBJ2-3, with TRBD2 matching over 7 bases. With 5 bases clipped from V and 0 bases from J, the junction kept 20 bases outside the gene matches. CDR3 length: 19 residues. Germline lookup yields CDR1 GTSNPN and CDR2 SVGIG (reference sequence). The CDR3 DNA reads TGTGCCTGGGGGGGGGTAGAGGGGCGAATATCCTCTAGCACAGATACGCAGTATTTT. Protein: CAWGGVEGRISSSTDTQYF.

This sequence joins TRBV4-1 and TRBJ2-7; D possibly corresponds to TRBD1 (6 bases). V shed 8 bases and J shed 1 base, with 21 bases lying between them. The CDR3 loop spans 16 amino acids. CDR1 MGHRA and CDR2 YSYEKL come from the germline V gene. The CDR3 loop reads CASGTLTGTSSYEQYF. The CDR3, as DNA: TGCGCCAGCGGAACCCTAACCGGGACATCATCCTACGAGCAGTACTTC.

This sequence joins TRBV30 and TRBJ2-7; a weak D match, TRBD2 (6 bases). Trimming stripped 4 bases from V and 2 bases from J, with 18 bases between. Germline V lookup: CDR1 GTSNPN, CDR2 SVGIG (reference sequence). This CDR3 is 15 amino acids long. CDR3 protein: CAWNHGTYVTYEQYF. The CDR3 bases are TGTGCCTGGAACCACGGGACTTACGTAACCTACGAGCAGTACTTC.

The sample holds one count of this clone. The gene calls are TRBV19 and TRBJ2-5, with 9 bases matching TRBD1. The CDR3 has 16 amino acids. V lost 5 bases, J lost 5 bases, and 12 bases stayed unmatched. From germline, CDR1 is LNHDA and CDR2 SQIVND (reference sequence). CDR3 in amino acids: CASSSRTGAAVETQYF. CDR3 bases: TGTGCCAGTAGTTCCCGGACAGGGGCGGCGGTGGAGACCCAGTACTTC. The whole variable domain, remainder taken from reference TRBV19 and TRBJ2-5, is DGGITQSPKYLFRKEGQNVTLSCEQNLNHDAMYWYRQDPGQGLRLIYYSQIVNDFQKGDIAEGYSVSREKKESFPLTVTSAQKNPTAFYLCASSSRTGAAVETQYFGPGTRLLVL.

The chain couples TRBV2 to TRBJ2-1, with 9 bases lining up with TRBD2. The CDR3 is 17 residues long. Germline trimming cut 3 bases from V and 4 bases from J; bases unmatched to any gene: 10. Germline assignment: CDR1 SNHLY and CDR2 FYNNEI. This CDR3 is CASSDRWLAGRYNEQFF. Here the CDR3 DNA reads TGTGCCAGCAGTGATAGGTGGCTAGCGGGAAGATACAATGAGCAGTTCTTC.

This clone appeared a single time. The chain carries TRBV19 and TRBJ1-1; 7 bases line up with TRBD1. Germline values: CDR1 LNHDA, CDR2 SQIVND (reference sequence). The CDR3 runs to 12 residues. V gave up 5 bases and J gave up 4 bases; unmatched junction bases: 1. CDR3 DNA sequence: TGTGCCAGTAGTCACAGGGGCACTGAAGCTTTCTTT. Translating gives CASSHRGTEAFF.

This chain joins TRBV5-4 and TRBJ1-6, with 8 bases fitting TRBD1. This CDR3 is built from 13 residues. Germline loops: CDR1 SGHNT, CDR2 YYREEE (reference sequence). V trimming: 3 bases; J trimming: 19 bases; junction bases outside the gene matches: 12. CDR3 nucleotide sequence: TGTGCCAGCAGCTCCGCAGGGGGCAGGTTGTTTCACTTT. Residues: CASSSAGGRLFHF. Full variable domain (remainder filled in from reference TRBV5-4 and TRBJ1-6): ETGVTQSPTHLIKTRGQQVTLRCSSQSGHNTVSWYQQALGQGPQFIFQYYREEENGRGNFPPRFSGLQFPNYSSELNVNALELDDSALYLCASSSAGGRLFHFGNGTRLTVT.